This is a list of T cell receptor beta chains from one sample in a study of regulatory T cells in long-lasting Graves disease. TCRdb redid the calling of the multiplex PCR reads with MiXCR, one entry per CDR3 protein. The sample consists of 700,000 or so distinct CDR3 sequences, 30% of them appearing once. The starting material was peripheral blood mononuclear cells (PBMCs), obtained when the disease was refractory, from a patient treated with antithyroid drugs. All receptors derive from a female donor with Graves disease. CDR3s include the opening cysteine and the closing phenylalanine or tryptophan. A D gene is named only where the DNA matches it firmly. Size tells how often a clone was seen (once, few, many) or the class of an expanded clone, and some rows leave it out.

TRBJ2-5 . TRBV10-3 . CASTRGEGQTQYF TGTGCCAGTACCCGGGGCGAGGGACAGACCCAGTACTTC
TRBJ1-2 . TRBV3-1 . CASSPGGAGLGYTF TGTGCCAGCAGCCCGGGAGGGGCGGGTCTTGGCTACACCTTC
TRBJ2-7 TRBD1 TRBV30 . CAWSSVQGAGEQYF TGTGCCTGGAGCTCCGTCCAGGGGGCTGGCGAGCAGTACTTC
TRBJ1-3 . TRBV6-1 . CASSEVGVFENTIYF TGTGCCAGCAGTGAAGTCGGGGTTTTTGAAAACACCATATATTTT
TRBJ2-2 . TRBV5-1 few CASSLNSGSNTGELFF TGCGCCAGCAGCTTGAATTCCGGGTCGAACACCGGGGAGCTGTTTTTT
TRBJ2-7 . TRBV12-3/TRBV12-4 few CASSFGDGSSYEQYF TGTGCCAGCAGTTTCGGTGACGGAAGCTCCTACGAGCAGTACTTC
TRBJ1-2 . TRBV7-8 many CASSTAGTGYGYTF TGTGCCAGCAGCACGGCGGGGACTGGCTATGGCTACACCTTC
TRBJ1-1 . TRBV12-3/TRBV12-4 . CASSTSAENTEAFF TGTGCCAGCAGCACCAGTGCAGAGAACACTGAAGCTTTCTTT
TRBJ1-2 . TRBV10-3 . CAAGTPGDYGYTF TGTGCCGCCGGGACACCTGGGGACTATGGCTACACCTTC
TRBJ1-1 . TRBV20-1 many CSARDGRNTEAFF TGCAGTGCTAGAGATGGGAGGAACACTGAAGCTTTCTTT
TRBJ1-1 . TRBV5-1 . CASSLRQGSGTEAFF TGCGCCAGCAGCTTGAGGCAGGGATCGGGCACTGAAGCTTTCTTT
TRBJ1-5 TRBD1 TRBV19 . CASSLPGQGILSNQPQHF TGTGCCAGTAGCCTCCCGGGACAGGGAATCCTAAGTAATCAGCCCCAGCATTTT
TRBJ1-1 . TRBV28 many CASTPGVTEAFF TGTGCCAGCACCCCCGGGGTCACTGAAGCTTTCTTT
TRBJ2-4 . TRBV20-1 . CTLLRWNKNIQYF TGCACCCTGTTGCGCTGGAACAAAAACATTCAGTACTTC
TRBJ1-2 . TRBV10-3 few CAIRLEGYGGYTF TGTGCCATCAGGCTTGAGGGTTACGGCGGCTACACCTTC
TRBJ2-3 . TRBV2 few CASSEAGVGTDTQYF TGTGCCAGCAGTGAAGCTGGGGTAGGCACAGATACGCAGTATTTT
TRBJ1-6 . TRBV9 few CASSEVGEARSPLHF TGTGCCAGCAGCGAAGTGGGGGAGGCAAGGTCACCCCTCCACTTT
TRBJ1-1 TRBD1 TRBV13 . CASSLLGTGSTEAFF TGTGCCAGCAGCTTACTCGGGACAGGGAGCACTGAAGCTTTCTTT
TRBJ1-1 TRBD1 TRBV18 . CASSPSYRGQGTEAFF TGTGCCAGCTCACCTTCCTACAGGGGGCAGGGGACTGAAGCTTTCTTT
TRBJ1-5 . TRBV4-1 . CASSQDPGPRGQPQHF TGCGCCAGCAGCCAAGATCCAGGGCCTAGAGGACAGCCCCAGCATTTT
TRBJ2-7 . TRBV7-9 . CASSPFDDIRVEQYF TGTGCCAGCAGCCCTTTTGATGACATTCGGGTCGAGCAGTACTTC
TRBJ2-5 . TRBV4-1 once CASSHLGETQYF TGCGCCAGCAGCCATCTTGGAGAGACCCAGTACTTC
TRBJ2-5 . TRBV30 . CAWSAPETQYF TGTGCCTGGAGTGCCCCGGAGACCCAGTACTTC
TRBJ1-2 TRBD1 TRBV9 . CASSVDYRGRVYGYTF TGTGCCAGCAGCGTAGATTACAGGGGGCGAGTGTATGGCTACACCTTC
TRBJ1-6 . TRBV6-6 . CASSYSEGTSPLHF TGTGCCAGCAGTTACTCGGAAGGGACTTCACCCCTCCACTTT
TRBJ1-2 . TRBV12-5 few CASYGGAGYTF TGTGCTAGTTACGGAGGGGCCGGCTACACCTTC
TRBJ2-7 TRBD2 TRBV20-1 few CSAGSRFLGTSGYEQYF TGCAGCGCTGGGTCACGTTTTCTGGGGACTAGCGGGTACGAGCAGTACTTC
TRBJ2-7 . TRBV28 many CASSFLPTGVTYEQYF TGTGCCAGCAGTTTCCTACCAACCGGGGTCACCTACGAGCAGTACTTC
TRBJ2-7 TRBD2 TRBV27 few CASSLPAGGPPYEQYF TGTGCCAGCAGTTTACCGGCGGGAGGGCCCCCCTACGAGCAGTACTTC
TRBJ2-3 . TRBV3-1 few CASSQGPATDTQYF TGTGCCAGCAGCCAAGGACCCGCCACAGATACGCAGTATTTT
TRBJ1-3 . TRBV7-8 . CASSLRGRSGNTIYF TGTGCCAGCTCCCTTAGAGGGAGGTCTGGAAACACCATATATTTT
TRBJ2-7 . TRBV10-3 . CAISSGGWSYEQYF TGTGCCATCAGTTCAGGAGGTTGGTCCTACGAGCAGTACTTC
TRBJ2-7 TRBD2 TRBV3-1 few CASSSGTSVTYEQYF TGTGCCAGCAGTTCCGGGACTAGCGTTACCTACGAGCAGTACTTC
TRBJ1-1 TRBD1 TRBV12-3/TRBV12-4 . CASSLGQGALNTEAFF TGTGCCAGCAGTTTAGGGCAGGGGGCTTTGAACACTGAAGCTTTCTTT
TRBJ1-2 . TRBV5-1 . CASSLAPAGIDYGYTF TGCGCCAGCAGCTTGGCCCCGGCAGGGATTGACTATGGCTACACCTTC
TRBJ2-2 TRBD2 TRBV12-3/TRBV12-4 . CASRVTSGITGELFF TGTGCCAGCAGGGTGACTAGCGGGATTACCGGGGAGCTGTTTTTT
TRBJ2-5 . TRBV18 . CASSPRADIQETQYF TGTGCCAGCTCACCACGGGCCGACATCCAAGAGACCCAGTACTTC